This T cell receptor beta chain was captured in a study of T cells after posttransplantation cyclophosphamide. Findings and caveats of the study: TRB overlap between skin or GI tissue T cells and blood was limited. Recipient CMV seropositivity and CMV reactivation strongly tracked TRB clonality. Donor CD8+ memory clones often dominated recipient blood repertoires at later times.

In the case of this clone: Its antigen remains unknown.

Cells defined as naive were viable CD3+CD4+ or CD3+CD8+ and CCR7+CD45RA+CD45RO-CD95-CD27+CD28+. The related graft donor's blood sample was taken on the day of bone marrow donation. Germline CDR1 MGHRA, CDR2 YSYEKL. CDR3 length: 15 amino acids. Trimming removed 5 bases from V and 7 bases from J; junction bases left unmatched: 13. Measured with immunoSEQ multiplex PCR; TCRdb has only the in-frame clones, and not every one. Here the sample spans over 20,000 clones, roughly 97% being singletons. The rearrangement joins TRBV4-1 to TRBJ2-7; 8 bases agree with TRBD1. This TCR was sampled from a man aged 45-65 years in good health, CMV-negative, and a related stem cell transplant donor. Sequencing was done on a sample of naive CD4+ T cells sorted from PBMCs. This chain's CDR3 is CASSFGQGPSREQYF. CDR3 in DNA: TGCGCCAGCAGCTTTGGACAGGGCCCTTCTCGGGAGCAGTACTTC.